Detailed here is one T cell receptor (beta chain). CDR1 and CDR2 (germline): SGHTA, FQGNSA. The CDR3 loop spans 15 amino acids. Trimming at V came to 8 bases and at J to 5 bases, leaving 11 bases not matched to a gene. The record originates from a study of beta chain features in type 1 diabetes. Expressed TCRB transcripts were sequenced after all isolated RNA was converted to cDNA. Some clones are missing from TCRdb's copy, which holds only in-frame ones; the method was immunoSEQ multiplex PCR. Of about 450,000 clones in the sample, roughly an eighth are singletons; the top ten hold roughly 0.046%. The chain joins TRBV7-2 to TRBJ2-1; the match to TRBD2 covers 8 bases. The origin of this receptor is a woman in her late teens or twenties in good health. The specimen sequenced was naive CD4+ T cells from blood. In DNA form, the CDR3 reads TGTGCCAGCGCCCCCGGGCGGGGGGCCCACAATGAGCAGTTCTTC. Translation: CASAPGRGAHNEQFF.